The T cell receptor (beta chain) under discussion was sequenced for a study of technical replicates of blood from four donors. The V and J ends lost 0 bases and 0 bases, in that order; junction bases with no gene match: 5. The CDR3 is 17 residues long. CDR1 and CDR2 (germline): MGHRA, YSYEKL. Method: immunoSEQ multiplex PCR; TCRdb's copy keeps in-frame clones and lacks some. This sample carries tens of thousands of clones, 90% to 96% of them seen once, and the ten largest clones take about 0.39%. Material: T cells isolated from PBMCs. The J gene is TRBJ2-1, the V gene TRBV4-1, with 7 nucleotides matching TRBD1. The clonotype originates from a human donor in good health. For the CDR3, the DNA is TGCGCCAGCAGCCAAGAAGGGGGCATTTTCTCCTACAATGAGCAGTTCTTC. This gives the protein CASSQEGGIFSYNEQFF.